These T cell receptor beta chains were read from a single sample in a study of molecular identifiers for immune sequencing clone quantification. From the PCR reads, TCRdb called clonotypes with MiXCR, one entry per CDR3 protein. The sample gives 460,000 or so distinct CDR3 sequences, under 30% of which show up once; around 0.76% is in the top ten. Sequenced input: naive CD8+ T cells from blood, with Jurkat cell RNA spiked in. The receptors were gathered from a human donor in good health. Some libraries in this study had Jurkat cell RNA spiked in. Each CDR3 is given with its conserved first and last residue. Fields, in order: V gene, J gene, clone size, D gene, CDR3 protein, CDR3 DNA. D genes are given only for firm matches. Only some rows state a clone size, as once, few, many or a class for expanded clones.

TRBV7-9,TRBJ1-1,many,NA,CASSLSWEGRSAEAFF,TGTGCCAGCAGCTTAAGTTGGGAGGGGAGGTCGGCTGAAGCTTTCTTT
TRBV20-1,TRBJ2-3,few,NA,CSARLSSTDTQYF,TGCAGTGCTAGACTGTCTAGCACAGATACGCAGTATTTT
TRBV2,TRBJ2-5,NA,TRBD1,CASIIGQGGETQYF,TGTGCCAGCATCATCGGACAGGGCGGAGAGACCCAGTACTTC
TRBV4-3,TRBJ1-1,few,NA,CASSQDLTGVNTEAFF,TGCGCCAGCAGCCAAGATCTGACCGGAGTGAACACTGAAGCTTTCTTT
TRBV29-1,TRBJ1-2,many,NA,CSVSDPAGYTF,TGCAGCGTGAGTGATCCCGCTGGCTACACCTTC
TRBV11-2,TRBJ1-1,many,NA,CASRTDNTEAFF,TGTGCCAGCAGGACAGATAACACTGAAGCTTTCTTT
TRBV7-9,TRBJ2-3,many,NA,CASRPHTDTQYF,TGTGCCAGCAGGCCTCACACAGATACGCAGTATTTT
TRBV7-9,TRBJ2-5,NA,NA,CASRSGLPQETQYF,TGTGCCAGCCGCTCGGGCCTACCCCAAGAGACCCAGTACTTC
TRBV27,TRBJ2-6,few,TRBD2,CASSLWAGGPTGANVLTF,TGTGCCAGCAGTTTATGGGCGGGAGGGCCGACTGGGGCCAACGTCCTGACTTTC
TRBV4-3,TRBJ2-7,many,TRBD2,CASSQEPPGLGLSYEQYF,TGCGCCAGCAGCCAAGAACCCCCCGGACTAGGTCTCTCCTACGAGCAGTACTTC
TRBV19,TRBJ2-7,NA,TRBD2,CASSMEVGGSSYEQYF,TGTGCCAGTAGTATGGAGGTGGGCGGGAGCTCCTACGAGCAGTACTTC
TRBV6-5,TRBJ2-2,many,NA,CASSHGGTGELFF,TGTGCCAGCAGTCACGGTGGCACCGGGGAGCTGTTTTTT
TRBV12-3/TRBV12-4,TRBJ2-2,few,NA,CASIASRSGNTGELFF,TGTGCCAGCATAGCTTCCAGGAGTGGGAACACCGGGGAGCTGTTTTTT
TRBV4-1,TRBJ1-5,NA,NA,CARRPLNPPPHF,TGCGCCCGCCGCCCGCTAAATCCGCCCCCGCATTTT
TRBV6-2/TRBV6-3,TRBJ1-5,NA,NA,CATDSRGGNNQPQHF,TGTGCCACCGATTCCCGAGGGGGGAACAATCAGCCCCAGCATTTT
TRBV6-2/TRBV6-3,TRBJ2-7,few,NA,CASSHTSGQPAYEQYF,TGTGCCAGCAGTCATACAAGTGGACAGCCAGCCTACGAGCAGTACTTC
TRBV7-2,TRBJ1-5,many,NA,CASSLVRDSNQPQHF,TGTGCCAGCAGCTTAGTTAGGGACAGCAATCAGCCCCAGCATTTT
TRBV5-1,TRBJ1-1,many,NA,CASTGYNMNTEAFF,TGCGCCAGCACGGGTTACAACATGAACACTGAAGCTTTCTTT
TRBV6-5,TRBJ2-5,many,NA,CASSYSGGASETQYF,TGTGCCAGCAGTTACTCAGGGGGGGCTTCAGAGACCCAGTACTTC
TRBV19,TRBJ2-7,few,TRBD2,CASSTPGLSPDEQYF,TGTGCCAGTAGTACACCGGGACTATCTCCAGATGAGCAGTACTTC
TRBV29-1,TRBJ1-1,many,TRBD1,CSVTGGTEAFF,TGCAGCGTGACAGGGGGCACTGAAGCTTTCTTT
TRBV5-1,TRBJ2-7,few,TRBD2,CASSYSLAGDYEQYF,TGCGCCAGCAGCTACAGCCTAGCGGGGGACTACGAGCAGTACTTC
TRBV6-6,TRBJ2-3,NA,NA,CASGDGLGDTQYF,TGTGCCAGCGGGGACGGATTGGGGGATACGCAGTATTTT
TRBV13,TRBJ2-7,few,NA,CASSLGRVREQYF,TGTGCCAGCAGCTTAGGCAGGGTGAGAGAGCAGTACTTC
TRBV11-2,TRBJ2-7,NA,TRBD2,CASSLASGVFEQYF,TGTGCCAGCAGCTTAGCTAGCGGGGTTTTCGAGCAGTACTTC
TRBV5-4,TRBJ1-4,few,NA,CASSFPENEKLFF,TGTGCCAGCAGCTTCCCAGAGAATGAAAAACTGTTTTTT
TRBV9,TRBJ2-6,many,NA,CASSAHPYSVSGANVLTF,TGTGCCAGCAGCGCGCACCCCTACAGTGTCTCTGGGGCCAACGTCCTGACTTTC
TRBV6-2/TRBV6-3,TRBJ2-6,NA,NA,CASSRTEGEHRFRGANVLTF,TGTGCCAGCAGTAGGACGGAGGGGGAACACCGATTCCGGGGGGCCAACGTCCTGACTTTC
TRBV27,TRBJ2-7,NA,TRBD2,CASSLVSLAGVLEEQYF,TGTGCCAGCAGTTTAGTTAGTCTAGCGGGAGTATTAGAAGAGCAGTACTTC
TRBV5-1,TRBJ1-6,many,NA,CASRPESPNSPLHF,TGCGCCAGCAGACCAGAAAGTCCTAATTCACCCCTCCACTTT
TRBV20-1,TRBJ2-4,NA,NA,CSAREWQGWGNIQYF,TGCAGTGCTAGAGAGTGGCAGGGATGGGGCAACATTCAGTACTTC
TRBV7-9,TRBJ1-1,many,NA,CASSTDRNTEAFF,TGTGCCAGCAGCACGGACAGGAACACTGAAGCTTTCTTT
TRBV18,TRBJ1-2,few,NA,CASSLYEPKQGGYGYTF,TGTGCCAGCTCACTCTATGAACCCAAACAGGGCGGCTATGGCTACACCTTC
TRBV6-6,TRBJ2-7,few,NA,CASSPTVYEQYF,TGTGCCAGCAGCCCCACAGTATACGAGCAGTACTTC
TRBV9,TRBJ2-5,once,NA,CASSVEGGLKETQYF,TGTGCCAGCAGCGTAGAGGGGGGACTAAAAGAGACCCAGTACTTC
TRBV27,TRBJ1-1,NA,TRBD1,CASSLLSGTGITEASF,TGTGCCAGCAGTTTATTGTCCGGGACAGGGATCACTGAAGCTTCCTTT